These 15 T cell receptor beta chains were all obtained from the same sample, sequenced in a study of early T cells in non-severe SARS-CoV-2 infection. MiXCR, run by TCRdb on the 5' RACE reads, gives a single entry per CDR3 protein. The repertoire has more than 65,000 distinct CDR3 sequences, roughly 13% of them found once; the top ten carry approximately 1.1%. Sample: whole blood. The receptor set was obtained from an adult who was a healthcare worker with PCR-confirmed SARS-CoV-2 infection or an uninfected control (not recorded which).

In its sample, this clonotype was seen many times. J is TRBJ1-2 and V is TRBV6-2 or TRBV6-3; D not certain. Germline V gene sequence: CDR1 MNHEY, CDR2 SVGEGT. The V and J ends lost 6 bases and 6 bases respectively, with 11 bases between them. The length of the CDR3 is 12 residues. As DNA, the CDR3 is TGTGCCAGCAGAGTTACTGGGGATGGCTACACCTTC. It specifies CASRVTGDGYTF.

The V and J genes are TRBV10-3 and TRBJ2-1; D ambiguous. Trimming left V 3 bases short and J 8 bases short, with 5 bases between. Germline CDR1 reads ENHRY; CDR2 reads SYGVKD. The CDR3 is made up of 11 amino acids. The CDR3 bases are TGTGCCATCAGTGAAGGTTATGAGCAGTTCTTC. It specifies CAISEGYEQFF.

About this clonotype itself: A much larger clone differs by one base, so this may be a read error. This chain joins TRBV28 and TRBJ1-2; D gene ambiguous. Between the trimmed V and J ends, which lost 8 bases and 0 bases, there was a span of 13 bases. Germline values: CDR1 MDHEN, CDR2 SYDVKM. The CDR3 sequence is 14 residues long. In nucleotides, the CDR3 is TGTGCCAGCGGCCCTTCGTTAGCTAACTATGGCTACACCTTC. Protein sequence: CASGPSLANYGYTF.

This clonotype appeared a few times. The chain is built from TRBV29-1 and TRBJ1-2; no firm D call. The germline CDR1 and CDR2 sequences are SQVTM and ANQGSEA. There are 12 residues in the CDR3. Trimming took off 4 bases at V and 0 bases at J, with 6 bases between the two ends. CDR3 nucleotide sequence: TGCAGCGTTGTCACGGCTAACTATGGCTACACCTTC. This gives the protein CSVVTANYGYTF.

This clonotype was seen ten or more times. The V and J genes are TRBV7-9 and TRBJ1-2; weak D call: TRBD1 (6 bases). The ends were cut back, 10 bases at V and 8 bases at J, with 11 bases in the middle. The germline gives CDR1 SEHNR, CDR2 FQNEAQ (reference sequence). This CDR3 has 10 amino acids. The CDR3 protein is CATGARGYTF. DNA of the CDR3: TGTGCCACGGGGGCGCGGGGCTACACCTTC.

As to this clonotype: A junction boundary mismatches the germline segment, possibly from a read error. The chain's CDR3 is CVSSPTGNYGYTF. The DNA of the CDR3 is TGTGTCAGCAGCCCCACAGGGAACTACGGCTACACCTTC. The chain employs TRBV7-6 and TRBJ1-2; weak D call: TRBD1 (6 bases). Germline V lookup: CDR1 SGHVS, CDR2 FNYEAQ. The CDR3 totals 13 residues.

In its sample, this clonotype was seen many times. The genes are TRBV6-2 or TRBV6-3 and TRBJ1-5; TRBD1 is a possible D gene (6 bases). V gave up 5 bases and J gave up 3 bases, with 11 bases separating them. Germline assignment: CDR1 MNHEY and CDR2 SVGEGT. The CDR3 consists of 14 residues. The CDR3 DNA sequence: TGTGCCAGCAGTCGACAGGCGTCCAATCAGCCCCAGCATTTT. Its translation: CASSRQASNQPQHF.

This clonotype was seen many times. This sequence joins TRBV28 and TRBJ2-2; possible D gene TRBD1, 5 bases. The CDR3 length is 15 residues. V was trimmed by 8 bases and J by 4 bases, leaving 17 bases between them. Germline CDR1 and CDR2: MDHEN and SYDVKM. CDR3 sequence reads: CASPQKGRSTGELFF. The CDR3 nucleotides read TGTGCCAGCCCCCAGAAGGGGCGAAGCACCGGGGAGCTGTTTTTT.

This clonotype was counted ten times or more. V usage is TRBV6-2 or TRBV6-3 and J usage is TRBJ2-1; TRBD2 matches at 13 bases. Germline loops: CDR1 MNHEY, CDR2 SVGEGT. The CDR3 runs to 17 residues. V shed 0 bases and J 4 bases; nucleotides not matched to a gene: 3. The CDR3 sequence: CASSYSGTSGIYNEQFF. CDR3 nucleotide sequence: TGTGCCAGCAGTTACTCGGGGACTAGCGGGATTTACAATGAGCAGTTCTTC.

This chain connects TRBV29-1 to TRBJ2-1; D uncertain. Trimming stripped 1 base from V and 0 bases from J, with 16 bases between. Germline V gene data show CDR1 as SQVTM and CDR2 as ANQGSEA. CDR3 length equals 17 residues. DNA of the CDR3: TGCAGCGTTGAAGGTGAAGGCAGCCTGGACTCCTACAATGAGCAGTTCTTC. Residues: CSVEGEGSLDSYNEQFF.

The chain carries TRBV10-2 and TRBJ2-1; 8 nucleotides agree with TRBD1. The CDR3 sequence is 15 residues long. Germline V gene data show CDR1 as WSHSY and CDR2 as SAAADI. V lost 5 bases and J lost 3; bases outside the gene matches: 6. The CDR3 region has the DNA TGCGCCAGCAGTTCCGGACAGGGATACTACAATGAGCAGTTCTTC. Protein product: CASSSGQGYYNEQFF.

In its sample, this clonotype was seen many times. The DNA for the CDR3 is TGTGCCATCAGTGACAGGAATCAATTATCTAACTATGGCTACACCTTC. Translating gives CAISDRNQLSNYGYTF. The V and J genes are TRBV10-3 and TRBJ1-2, with D unresolved. CDR1 and CDR2 (germline): ENHRY, SYGVKD. The ends were cut back, 3 bases at V and 0 bases at J, with 14 bases in the middle. There are 16 residues in the CDR3.

V usage is TRBV7-9 and J usage is TRBJ2-5; 12 bases match TRBD1. V lost 5 bases, J lost 5 bases, and 6 bases stayed unmatched. The length of the CDR3 is 15 residues. CDR1 and CDR2 (germline): SEHNR, FQNEAQ (reference sequence). This CDR3 reads CASSPGTGGAETQYF. In DNA form, the CDR3 reads TGTGCCAGCAGCCCGGGGACAGGGGGCGCGGAGACCCAGTACTTC.

The rearrangement uses TRBV28 and TRBJ2-7; tentative D call: TRBD2 (6 bases). V was trimmed by 7 bases and J by 0 bases, leaving 25 bases between them. The germline V gene has CDR1 MDHEN and CDR2 SYDVKM. The CDR3 covers 18 residues. CDR3 sequence: CASMPILSWRETSYEQYF. Written as DNA, the CDR3 is TGTGCCAGCATGCCTATCCTGTCTTGGAGGGAAACCTCCTACGAGCAGTACTTC.

This chain joins TRBV7-9 and TRBJ1-1; D gene ambiguous. The CDR3 extends over 13 amino acids. Trimming left V 1 base short and J 8 bases short, with 11 bases between. Looked up from germline, CDR1 is SEHNR and CDR2 is FQNEAQ (reference sequence). CDR3 in DNA: TGTGCCAGCAGCTTAGTCCCCCGAAAAGAAGCTTTCTTT. Translation gives CASSLVPRKEAFF.